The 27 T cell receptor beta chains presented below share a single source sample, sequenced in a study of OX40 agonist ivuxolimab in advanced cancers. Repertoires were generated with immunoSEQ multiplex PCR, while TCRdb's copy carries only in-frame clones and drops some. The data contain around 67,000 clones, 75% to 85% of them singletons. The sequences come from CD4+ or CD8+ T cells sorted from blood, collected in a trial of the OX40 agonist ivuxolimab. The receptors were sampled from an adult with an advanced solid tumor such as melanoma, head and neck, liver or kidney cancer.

This CDR3 reads CASSPRGGIADTQYF. The DNA for the CDR3 is TGTGCCAGCAGCCCCCGGGGGGGCATTGCAGATACGCAGTATTTT. This chain connects TRBV11-3 to TRBJ2-3, with 8 bases identical to TRBD2. Trimming took 5 bases from V and 4 from J; bases not matched to a gene: 8. Germline V gives CDR1 SGHNT, CDR2 YENEEA. This CDR3 contains 15 residues.

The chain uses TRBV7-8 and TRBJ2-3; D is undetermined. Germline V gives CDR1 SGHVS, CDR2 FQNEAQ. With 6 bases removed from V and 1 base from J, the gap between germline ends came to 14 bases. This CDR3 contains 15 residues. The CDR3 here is CASSRASPGTDTQYF. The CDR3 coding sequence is TGTGCCAGCAGTCGGGCCTCCCCTGGCACAGATACGCAGTATTTT. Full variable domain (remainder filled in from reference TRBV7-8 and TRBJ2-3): GAGVSQSPRYKVAKRGQDVALRCDPISGHVSLFWYQQALGQGPEFLTYFQNEAQLDKSGLPSDRFFAERPEGSVSTLKIQRTQQEDSAVYLCASSRASPGTDTQYFGPGTRLTVL.

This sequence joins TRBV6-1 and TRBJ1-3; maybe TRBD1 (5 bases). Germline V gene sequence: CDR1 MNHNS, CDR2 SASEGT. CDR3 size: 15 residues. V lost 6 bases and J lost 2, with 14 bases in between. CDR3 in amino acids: CASSTEGTAGNTIYF. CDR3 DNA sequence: TGTGCCAGCAGCACGGAAGGGACGGCTGGAAACACCATATATTTT.

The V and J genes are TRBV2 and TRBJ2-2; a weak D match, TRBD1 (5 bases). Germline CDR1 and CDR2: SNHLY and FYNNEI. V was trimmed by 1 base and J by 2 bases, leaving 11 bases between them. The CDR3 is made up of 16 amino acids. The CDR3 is CASSEGGRTNTGELFF. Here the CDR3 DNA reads TGTGCCAGCAGTGAAGGCGGCCGGACAAACACCGGGGAGCTGTTTTTT.

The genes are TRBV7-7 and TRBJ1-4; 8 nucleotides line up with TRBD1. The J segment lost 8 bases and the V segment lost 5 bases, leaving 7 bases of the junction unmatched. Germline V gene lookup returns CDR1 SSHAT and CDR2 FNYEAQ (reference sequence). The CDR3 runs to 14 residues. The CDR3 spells CASSTGTGGEKLFF. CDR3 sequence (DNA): TGTGCCAGCAGCACCGGGACAGGAGGGGAAAAACTGTTTTTT.

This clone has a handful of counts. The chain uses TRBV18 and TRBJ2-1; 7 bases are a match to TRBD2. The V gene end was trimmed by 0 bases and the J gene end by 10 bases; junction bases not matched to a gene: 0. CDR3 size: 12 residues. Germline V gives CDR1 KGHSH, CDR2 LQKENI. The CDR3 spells CASSPPAGEQFF. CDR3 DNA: TGTGCCAGCTCACCACCAGCGGGGGAGCAGTTCTTC.

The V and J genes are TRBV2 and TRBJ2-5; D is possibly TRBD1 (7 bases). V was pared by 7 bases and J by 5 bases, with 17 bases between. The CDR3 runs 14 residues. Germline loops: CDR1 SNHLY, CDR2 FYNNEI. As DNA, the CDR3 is TGTGCCAGCACCAGCAGGGGGGTCAGGGAGACCCAGTACTTC. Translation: CASTSRGVRETQYF.

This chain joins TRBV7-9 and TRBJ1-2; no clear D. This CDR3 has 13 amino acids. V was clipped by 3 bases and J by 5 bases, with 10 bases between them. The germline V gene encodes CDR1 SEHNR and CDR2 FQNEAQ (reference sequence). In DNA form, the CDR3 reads TGTGCCAGCAGCTTGACGGATTTTTATGGCTACACCTTC. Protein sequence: CASSLTDFYGYTF.

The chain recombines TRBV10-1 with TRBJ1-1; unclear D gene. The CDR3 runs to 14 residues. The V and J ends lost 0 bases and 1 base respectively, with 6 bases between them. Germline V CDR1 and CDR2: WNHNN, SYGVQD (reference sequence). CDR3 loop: CASSESRPNTEAFF. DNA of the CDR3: TGCGCCAGCAGTGAGTCGCGCCCGAACACTGAAGCTTTCTTT.

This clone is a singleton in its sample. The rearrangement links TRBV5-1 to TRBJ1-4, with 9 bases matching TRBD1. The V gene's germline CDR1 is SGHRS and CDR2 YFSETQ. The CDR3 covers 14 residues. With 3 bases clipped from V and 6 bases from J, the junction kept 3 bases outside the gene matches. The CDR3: CASSSGTGYEKLFF. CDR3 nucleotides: TGCGCCAGCAGCTCAGGGACAGGGTATGAAAAACTGTTTTTT.

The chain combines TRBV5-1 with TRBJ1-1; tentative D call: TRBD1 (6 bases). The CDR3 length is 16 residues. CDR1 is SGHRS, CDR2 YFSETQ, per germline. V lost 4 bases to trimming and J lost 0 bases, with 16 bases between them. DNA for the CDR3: TGCGCCAGCAGCCCAGGGCGAGGGGGGATGAACACTGAAGCTTTCTTT. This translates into CASSPGRGGMNTEAFF.

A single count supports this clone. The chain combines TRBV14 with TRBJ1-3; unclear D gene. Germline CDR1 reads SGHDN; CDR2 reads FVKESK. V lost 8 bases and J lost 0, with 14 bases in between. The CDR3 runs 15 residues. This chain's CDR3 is CASRPRTNSGNTIYF. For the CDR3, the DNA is TGTGCCAGCCGCCCCAGGACGAACTCTGGAAACACCATATATTTT.

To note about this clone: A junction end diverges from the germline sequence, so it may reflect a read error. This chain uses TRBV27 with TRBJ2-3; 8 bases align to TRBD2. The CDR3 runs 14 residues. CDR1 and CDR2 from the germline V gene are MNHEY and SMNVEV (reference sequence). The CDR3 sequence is CASNLAGNTDTQYF. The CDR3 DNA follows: TGTGCCAGCAATTTAGCGGGGAACACAGATACGCAGTATTTT.

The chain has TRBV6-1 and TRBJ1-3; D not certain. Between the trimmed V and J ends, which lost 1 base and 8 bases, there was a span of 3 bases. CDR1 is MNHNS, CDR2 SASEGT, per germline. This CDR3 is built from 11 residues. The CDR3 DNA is TGTGCCAGCAGTGAAGGCGACACCATATATTTT. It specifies CASSEGDTIYF.

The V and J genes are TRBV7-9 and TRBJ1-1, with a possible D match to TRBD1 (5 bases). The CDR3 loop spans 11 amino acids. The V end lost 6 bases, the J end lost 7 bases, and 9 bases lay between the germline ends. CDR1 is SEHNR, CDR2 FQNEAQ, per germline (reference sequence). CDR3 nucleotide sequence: TGTGCCAGCAGTTGGGACCGTGAAGCTTTCTTT. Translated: CASSWDREAFF.

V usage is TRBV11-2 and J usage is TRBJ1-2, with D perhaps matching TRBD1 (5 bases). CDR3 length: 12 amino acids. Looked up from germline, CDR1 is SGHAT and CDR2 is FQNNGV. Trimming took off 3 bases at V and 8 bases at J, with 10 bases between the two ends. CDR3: CASSLVPGGYTF. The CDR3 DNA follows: TGTGCCAGCAGCTTGGTCCCAGGGGGCTACACCTTC.

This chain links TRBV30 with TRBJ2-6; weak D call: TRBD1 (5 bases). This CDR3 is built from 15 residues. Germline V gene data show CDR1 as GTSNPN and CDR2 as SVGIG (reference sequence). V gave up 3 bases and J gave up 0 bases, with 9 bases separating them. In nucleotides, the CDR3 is TGTGCCTGGAGGGTTGGGGCCTCTGGGGCCAACGTCCTGACTTTC. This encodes CAWRVGASGANVLTF.

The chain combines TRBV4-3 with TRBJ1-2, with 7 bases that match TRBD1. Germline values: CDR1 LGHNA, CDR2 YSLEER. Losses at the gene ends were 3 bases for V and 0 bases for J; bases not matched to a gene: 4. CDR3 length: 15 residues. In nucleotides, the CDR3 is TGCGCCAGCAGCCAGCTGACAGGGACTAACTATGGCTACACCTTC. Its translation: CASSQLTGTNYGYTF.

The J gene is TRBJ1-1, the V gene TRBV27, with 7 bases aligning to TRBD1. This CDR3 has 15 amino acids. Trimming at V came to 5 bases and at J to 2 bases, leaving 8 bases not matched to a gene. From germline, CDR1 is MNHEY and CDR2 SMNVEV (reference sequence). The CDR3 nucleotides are TGTGCCAGCAGTCGCCAGACAGGGACAAACACTGAAGCTTTCTTT. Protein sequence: CASSRQTGTNTEAFF.

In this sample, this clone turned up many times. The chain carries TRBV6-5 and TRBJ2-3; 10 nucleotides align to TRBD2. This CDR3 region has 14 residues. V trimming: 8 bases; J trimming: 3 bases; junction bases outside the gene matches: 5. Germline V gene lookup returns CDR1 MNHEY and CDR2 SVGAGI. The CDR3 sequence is CASRTSGATDTQYF. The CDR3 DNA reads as TGTGCCAGCCGAACTAGCGGGGCAACAGATACGCAGTATTTT.

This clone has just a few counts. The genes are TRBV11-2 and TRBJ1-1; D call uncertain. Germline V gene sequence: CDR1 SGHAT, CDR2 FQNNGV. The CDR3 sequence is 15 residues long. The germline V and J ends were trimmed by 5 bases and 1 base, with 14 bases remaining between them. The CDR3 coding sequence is TGTGCCAGCAGCGGGATCCTGGTAGGGAACACTGAAGCTTTCTTT. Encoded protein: CASSGILVGNTEAFF.

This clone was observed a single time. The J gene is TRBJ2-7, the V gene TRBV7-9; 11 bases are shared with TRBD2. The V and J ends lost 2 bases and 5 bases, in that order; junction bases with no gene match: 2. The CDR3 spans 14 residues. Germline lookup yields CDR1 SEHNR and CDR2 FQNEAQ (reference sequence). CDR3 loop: CASSLHSGGDEQYF. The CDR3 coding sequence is TGTGCCAGCAGCTTACATAGCGGGGGGGACGAGCAGTACTTC.

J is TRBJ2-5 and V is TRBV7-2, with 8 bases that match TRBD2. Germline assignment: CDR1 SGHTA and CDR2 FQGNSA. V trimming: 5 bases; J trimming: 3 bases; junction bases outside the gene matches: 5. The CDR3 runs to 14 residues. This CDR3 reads CASSQDGGEETQYF. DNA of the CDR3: TGTGCCAGCAGCCAGGACGGGGGGGAAGAGACCCAGTACTTC.

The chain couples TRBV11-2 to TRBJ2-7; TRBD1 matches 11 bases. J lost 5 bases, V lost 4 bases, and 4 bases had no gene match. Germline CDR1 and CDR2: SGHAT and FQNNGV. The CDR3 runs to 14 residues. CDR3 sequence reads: CASSSWTGGNEQYF. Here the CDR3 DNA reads TGTGCCAGCAGCTCGTGGACAGGGGGCAACGAGCAGTACTTC.

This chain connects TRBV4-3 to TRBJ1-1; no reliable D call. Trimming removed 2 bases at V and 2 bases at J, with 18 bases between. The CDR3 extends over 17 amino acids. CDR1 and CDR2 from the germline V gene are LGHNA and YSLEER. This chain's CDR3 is CASSQSYAGVRNTEAFF. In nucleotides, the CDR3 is TGCGCCAGCAGCCAATCATACGCAGGAGTGAGAAACACTGAAGCTTTCTTT.

The CDR3 nucleotides are TGTGCCAGCAGTTTATCGCTCACCTACGAGCAGTACTTC. Its translation: CASSLSLTYEQYF. The gene calls are TRBV27 and TRBJ2-7; no firm D call. Germline values: CDR1 MNHEY, CDR2 SMNVEV (reference sequence). Trimming pared 0 bases from V and 2 bases from J, leaving 5 bases between. The CDR3 is 13 amino acids.

CDR3 in DNA: TGTGCCAGCAGTCGGGGGGATATGGGAAACACCATATATTTT. Protein product: CASSRGDMGNTIYF. This chain uses TRBV28 with TRBJ1-3; tentative D call: TRBD1 (5 bases). The CDR3 extends over 14 amino acids. Germline V gene data show CDR1 as MDHEN and CDR2 as SYDVKM. The germline V and J ends were trimmed by 5 bases and 4 bases, with 12 bases remaining between them.